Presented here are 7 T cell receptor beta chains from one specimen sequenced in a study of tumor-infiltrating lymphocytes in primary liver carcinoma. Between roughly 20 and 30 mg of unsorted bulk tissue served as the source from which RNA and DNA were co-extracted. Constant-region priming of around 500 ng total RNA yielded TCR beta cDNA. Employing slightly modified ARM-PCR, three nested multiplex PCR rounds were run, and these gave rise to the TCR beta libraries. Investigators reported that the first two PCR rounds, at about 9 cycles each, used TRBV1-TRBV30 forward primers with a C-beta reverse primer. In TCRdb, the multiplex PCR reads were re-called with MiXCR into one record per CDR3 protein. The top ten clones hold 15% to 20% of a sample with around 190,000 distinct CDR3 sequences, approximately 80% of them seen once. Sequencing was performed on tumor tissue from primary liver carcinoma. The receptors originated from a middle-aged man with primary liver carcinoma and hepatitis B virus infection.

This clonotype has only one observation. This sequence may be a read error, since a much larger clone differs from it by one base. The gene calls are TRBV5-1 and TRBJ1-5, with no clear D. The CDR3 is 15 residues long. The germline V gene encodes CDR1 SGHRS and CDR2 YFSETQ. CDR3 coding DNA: TGCGCCAGCATCTTGGTTCCGGGCGGGAACCAGCCCCAGCATTTT. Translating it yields CASILVPGGNQPQHF.

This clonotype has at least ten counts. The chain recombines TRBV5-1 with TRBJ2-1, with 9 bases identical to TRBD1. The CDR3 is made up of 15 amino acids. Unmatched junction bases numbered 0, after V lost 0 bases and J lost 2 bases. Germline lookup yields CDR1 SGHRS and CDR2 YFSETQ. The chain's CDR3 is CASSLGQGAYNEQFF. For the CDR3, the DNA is TGCGCCAGCAGCTTGGGACAGGGGGCCTACAATGAGCAGTTCTTC.

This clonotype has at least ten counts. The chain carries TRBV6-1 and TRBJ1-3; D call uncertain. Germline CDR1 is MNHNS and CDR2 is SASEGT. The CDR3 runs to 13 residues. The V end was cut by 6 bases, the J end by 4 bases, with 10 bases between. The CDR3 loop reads CASRQSGGNTIYF. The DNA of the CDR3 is TGTGCCAGCAGACAGTCCGGAGGAAACACCATATATTTT.

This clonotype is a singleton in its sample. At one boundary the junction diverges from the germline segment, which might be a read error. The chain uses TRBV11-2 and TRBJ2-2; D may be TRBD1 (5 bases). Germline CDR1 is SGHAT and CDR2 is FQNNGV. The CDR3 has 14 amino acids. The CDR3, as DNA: TGTGCCAGCAGCACAGAGTCGGACACCGGGCAGCTGTATTTT. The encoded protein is CASSTESDTGQLYF.

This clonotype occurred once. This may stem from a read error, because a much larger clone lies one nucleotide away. CDR3 protein: CASRAAHGRGTNTQYF. Here the CDR3 DNA reads TGTGCCAGCAGGGCGGCACACGGGAGGGGCACAAATACGCAGTATTTT. The chain uses TRBV2 and TRBJ2-3; 8 nucleotides agree with TRBD2. This CDR3 has 16 residues. Per the germline V gene, CDR1 is SNHLY and CDR2 is FYNNEI.

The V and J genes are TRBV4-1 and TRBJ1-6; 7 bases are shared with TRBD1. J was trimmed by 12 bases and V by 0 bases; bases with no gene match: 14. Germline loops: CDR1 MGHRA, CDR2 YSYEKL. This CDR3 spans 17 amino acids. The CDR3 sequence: CASSQDREQGRGLPLHF. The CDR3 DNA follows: TGCGCCAGCAGCCAAGACAGGGAACAGGGGCGTGGGTTACCCCTCCACTTT.

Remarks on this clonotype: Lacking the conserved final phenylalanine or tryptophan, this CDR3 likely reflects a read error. Written as DNA, the CDR3 is TGCAGCGTCGGGGCAGGGTGGGGTATGAACTCTGAAGCTTTCTTA. Its protein is CSVGAGWGMNSEAFL. V and J are TRBV29-1 and TRBJ1-1; possible D gene TRBD1, 5 bases. Per the germline V gene, CDR1 is SQVTM and CDR2 is ANQGSEA. The CDR3 runs to 15 residues.